This T cell receptor (beta chain) was sequenced during a study of control samples from healthy donors and cancer patients. Sequencing was performed with immunoSEQ multiplex PCR; in TCRdb, only in-frame clones are kept and a portion is missing. The sample consists of around 130,000 clones, about 88% of them appearing once. In germline, CDR1 is SGHRS, CDR2 YFSETQ. The CDR3 spans 13 residues. V lost 4 bases, J lost 3 bases, and 7 bases lay in between. The V gene is TRBV5-1, the J gene TRBJ2-2; D unclear. Material for sequencing was blood. The source of this sequence is a man over 45 in good health. The CDR3 reads CASSLAHTGELFF. The CDR3 nucleotides read TGCGCCAGCAGCCTGGCTCACACCGGGGAGCTGTTTTTT.